This TCR beta chain is drawn from a study of cytomegalovirus exposure and HLA in healthy donors. Study outcomes and limitations: According to the study, around 180 TCR beta chains were cytomegalovirus-associated. Cytomegalovirus status, reportedly, was diagnosed with high specificity and sensitivity by the classifier.

Note on this clone: Antigen: not known.

CDR1 and CDR2 from the germline V gene are LNHDA and SQIVND (reference sequence). V gave up 3 bases and J gave up 5 bases; unmatched junction bases: 12. This CDR3 is built from 17 residues. The table came from immunoSEQ multiplex PCR; TCRdb's copy has only in-frame clones and leaves some out. The repertoire consists of roughly 260,000 clones, with 85% to 90% occurring once and the leading ten covering about 2.5%. This sequence was found in a man aged 18-30 years in good health and CMV-seronegative. This chain uses TRBV19 with TRBJ2-5; 10 bases match TRBD1. The sequenced sample consisted of PBMCs. CDR3 protein: CASSIGGTGVYWETQYF. CDR3 nucleotides: TGTGCCAGTAGTATTGGGGGGACAGGGGTGTATTGGGAGACCCAGTACTTC.